This T cell receptor beta chain was profiled in a study of OX40 agonist ivuxolimab in advanced cancers. Study-level information: Patients were treated with intravenous ivuxolimab, dosed at 0.01 to 10 mg/kg and infused every 2 weeks. Each dose-escalation patient presented with hepatocellular carcinoma, melanoma, renal cell or head and neck cancer. One patient with hepatocellular carcinoma and two with cutaneous melanoma, three in all, had partial responses.

CDR3 length equals 21 residues. This clone has only one observation. Using immunoSEQ multiplex PCR, the repertoire was profiled, and TCRdb retains in-frame clones only, with some absent. Of about 110,000 clones in the sample, approximately 89% are singletons; the top ten hold 0.25% to 0.3%. V usage is TRBV21-1 and J usage is TRBJ2-3; the listed D gene, TRBD1, was not tested against the DNA. TRBV21-1 is a known pseudogene. The TCR was taken from an adult with an advanced solid tumor such as melanoma, head and neck, liver or kidney cancer. The sample consisted of CD4+ or CD8+ T cells sorted from blood, taken in a trial of the OX40 agonist ivuxolimab. The CDR3 DNA is TGTGCCAGCAGCCGCCTCGGTCAGGGTGAGGATACCACTTGGGCCACAGATACGCAGTATTTT. It yields the protein CASSRLGQGEDTTWATDTQYF.